This TCR beta chain was identified during a study of shared clonotypes between healthy human individuals. Germline V gene data show CDR1 as MNHNY and CDR2 as SVGAGI (reference sequence). There are 14 residues in the CDR3. V gave up 8 bases and J gave up 1 base, with 11 bases separating them. Repertoires were generated with immunoSEQ multiplex PCR, while TCRdb's copy carries only in-frame clones and drops some. The sample carries a few million clones, around nine tenths recorded once. The sequencing sample was made of naive CD4+ T cells sorted from blood. As for subset: CD45RA+ positively selected. The receptor comes from a man aged 18-30 years in good health. This chain uses TRBV6-6 with TRBJ2-2; tentatively, D is TRBD1 (6 bases). The DNA for the CDR3 is TGTGCCAGCTCTATCAGGGGGAACACCGGGGAGCTGTTTTTT. This codes for CASSIRGNTGELFF.